Each of the 25 T cell receptor beta chains below was sequenced from the same sample in a study of T cells after yellow fever vaccination. MiXCR, run by TCRdb on the 5' RACE reads, gives a single entry per CDR3 protein. This sample carries roughly 310,000 distinct CDR3 sequences, 7.5% to 9% of them seen once, and the ten largest clones take over 15%. This specimen was PBMCs, taken on the day of the first yellow fever vaccination. The receptor set was obtained from a man between 18 and 35 years old who received the YFV17D yellow fever vaccine.

This clonotype showed up many times. V gene TRBV6-1 combines with J gene TRBJ2-1; D assignment may be TRBD1 or TRBD2 (5 bases each). CDR3 length: 15 amino acids. CDR1 is MNHNS, CDR2 SASEGT, per germline. V lost 5 bases to trimming and J lost 4 bases, with 15 bases between them. The CDR3 region is CASSRDPVSYNEQFF. CDR3 nucleotide sequence: TGTGCCAGCAGTCGGGACCCTGTATCTTACAATGAGCAGTTCTTC.

The genes are TRBV9 and TRBJ2-3, with a possible D match to TRBD2 (7 bases). CDR1 is SGDLS and CDR2 is YYNGEE in the germline V gene. Trimming pared 7 bases from V and 2 bases from J, leaving 14 bases between. CDR3 length: 14 residues. In nucleotides, the CDR3 is TGTGCCAGCGGTGGGGGGGCCCCCACAGATACGCAGTATTTT. It is translated as CASGGGAPTDTQYF. Full variable domain (rest looked up from reference TRBV9 and TRBJ2-3): DSGVTQTPKHLITATGQRVTLRCSPRSGDLSVYWYQQSLDQGLQFLIQYYNGEERAKGNILERFSAQQFPDLHSELNLSSLELGDSALYFCASGGGAPTDTQYFGPGTRLTVL.

J is TRBJ2-1 and V is TRBV7-9; D remains ambiguous. Germline V gives CDR1 SEHNR, CDR2 FQNEAQ (reference sequence). V was clipped by 1 base and J by 4 bases, with 8 bases between them. The CDR3 loop spans 14 amino acids. The CDR3 DNA sequence: TGTGCCAGCAGCTTAGGTTCTGGGTACAATGAGCAGTTCTTC. Translated, it gives CASSLGSGYNEQFF.

The V gene is TRBV5-1, the J gene TRBJ2-6, with D hard to call. The germline V gene has CDR1 SGHRS and CDR2 YFSETQ. Trimming removed 4 bases from V and 3 bases from J, with 8 bases in between. The CDR3 runs to 14 residues. Here the CDR3 DNA reads TGCGCCAGCAGCACGGTTGGTGGGGCCAACGTCCTGACTTTC. Its protein product is CASSTVGGANVLTF.

The chain's CDR3 is CASSLQGFHLGYEQYF. The CDR3 DNA sequence: TGTGCCAGCAGCCTCCAGGGGTTTCATTTGGGCTACGAGCAGTACTTC. The genes are TRBV5-4 and TRBJ2-7; tentative D call: TRBD1 (6 bases). V dropped 4 bases and J dropped 3 bases, with 20 bases sitting between them. The CDR3 extends over 16 amino acids. CDR1 and CDR2 from the germline V gene are SGHNT and YYREEE (reference sequence).

This clonotype has a handful of counts. This chain uses TRBV7-2 with TRBJ1-5; no firm D call. CDR1 is SGHTA, CDR2 FQGNSA, per germline. V lost 3 bases to trimming and J lost 7 bases, with 16 bases between them. This CDR3 spans 15 amino acids. CDR3 loop: CASSFARREEQPQHF. The CDR3 nucleotides are TGTGCCAGCAGCTTCGCCCGGAGGGAGGAACAGCCCCAGCATTTT.

The genes are TRBV6-1 and TRBJ2-1, with 9 bases fitting TRBD2. Germline trimming cut 8 bases from V and 0 bases from J; bases unmatched to any gene: 5. Germline CDR1 and CDR2: MNHNS and SASEGT. The CDR3 covers 15 residues. CDR3 region: CASGSGGVSYNEQFF. CDR3 nucleotides: TGTGCCAGCGGTAGCGGGGGTGTCTCCTACAATGAGCAGTTCTTC.

This clonotype came up many times. J is TRBJ1-5 and V is TRBV4-1, with D maybe TRBD1 (5 bases). This CDR3 region has 14 residues. Germline values: CDR1 MGHRA, CDR2 YSYEKL. Trimming took off 4 bases at V and 6 bases at J, with 13 bases between the two ends. CDR3 nucleotides: TGCGCCAGCAGCCTTGGGGGTTGGGGTCAGCCCCAGCATTTT. Protein product: CASSLGGWGQPQHF.

This clonotype was seen a few times. The junction and the germline gene differ at one end; a read error may be behind it. V and J are TRBV6-6 and TRBJ2-5, with TRBD2 as a possible D gene (6 bases). Germline assignment: CDR1 MNHNY and CDR2 SVGAGI (reference sequence). CDR3 length: 13 amino acids. The CDR3 sequence: CAINRGGRDPVDF. CDR3 nucleotide sequence: TGTGCCATTAATCGTGGAGGGCGGGACCCCGTGGACTTC.

This clonotype was found a few times. This rearrangement joins TRBV7-9 to TRBJ2-2; 10 bases line up with TRBD2. The germline gives CDR1 SEHNR, CDR2 FQNEAQ (reference sequence). The ends lost 4 bases at V and 4 bases at J; junction bases unmatched: 6. CDR3 length equals 16 residues. CDR3 amino acids: CASSSLAGRSTGELFF. In nucleotides, the CDR3 is TGTGCCAGCAGCTCACTAGCGGGGCGGAGCACCGGGGAGCTGTTTTTT.

The rearrangement links TRBV5-4 to TRBJ2-3; D gene ambiguous. CDR1 is SGHNT, CDR2 YYREEE, per germline (reference sequence). The CDR3 runs 12 residues. V was trimmed by 4 bases and J by 6 bases, leaving 9 bases between them. The CDR3 loop reads CASSREGDTQYF. CDR3 DNA: TGTGCCAGCAGCCGAGAAGGGGATACGCAGTATTTT.

This clonotype was observed a few times. The chain carries TRBV12-3 or TRBV12-4 and TRBJ2-2; 11 bases fit TRBD2. J was trimmed by 6 bases and V by 4 bases; bases with no gene match: 7. CDR3 length equals 16 residues. CDR3 protein: CASSSIAGGGAGELFF. In nucleotides, the CDR3 is TGTGCCAGCAGTTCGATAGCGGGGGGGGGAGCCGGGGAGCTGTTTTTT.

This chain links TRBV7-9 with TRBJ2-3; D remains ambiguous. This CDR3 has 14 amino acids. Germline V gene data show CDR1 as SEHNR and CDR2 as FQNEAQ (reference sequence). V lost 1 base, J lost 4 bases, and 9 bases lay in between. CDR3 in amino acids: CASSLELGADTQYF. The CDR3 DNA follows: TGTGCCAGCAGCTTAGAACTGGGCGCAGATACGCAGTATTTT.

In this sample, this clonotype turned up a few times. This sequence joins TRBV5-6 and TRBJ2-7; D is undetermined. The V and J ends lost 4 bases and 3 bases respectively, with 14 bases between them. Germline CDR1 reads SGHDT; CDR2 reads YYEEEE. This CDR3 is built from 14 residues. In DNA form, the CDR3 reads TGTGCCAGCAGCCGAGTAGTACGTGACTACGAGCAGTACTTC. Protein: CASSRVVRDYEQYF.

The chain recombines TRBV11-2 with TRBJ1-2; no clear D gene. CDR3 length equals 12 residues. Trimming cost V 0 bases and J 4 bases, with 3 bases left between them. Germline CDR1 is SGHAT and CDR2 is FQNNGV. CDR3 loop: CASSLEFYGYTF. CDR3 DNA: TGTGCCAGCAGCTTAGAGTTCTATGGCTACACCTTC. Full variable domain (outside the CDR3, taken from reference TRBV11-2 and TRBJ1-2): EAGVAQSPRYKIIEKRQSVAFWCNPISGHATLYWYQQILGQGPKLLIQFQNNGVVDDSQLPKDRFSAERLKGVDSTLKIQPAKLEDSAVYLCASSLEFYGYTFGSGTRLTVV.

In regard to this clonotype: Given a much more abundant clone one base away, this may be a read error. This chain joins TRBV20-1 and TRBJ2-7; TRBD1 matches at 7 bases. Germline-derived CDR1 and CDR2 are DFQATT and SNEGSKA (reference sequence). The CDR3 sequence is 14 residues long. Germline trimming cut 3 bases from V and 3 bases from J; bases unmatched to any gene: 8. This CDR3 is CSASHPGQFYEQYV. DNA of the CDR3: TGCAGTGCTAGCCACCCGGGACAGTTCTACGAGCAGTACGTC.

This clonotype was observed a few times. J is TRBJ1-2 and V is TRBV7-2; D ambiguous. This CDR3 spans 15 amino acids. Germline V gives CDR1 SGHTA, CDR2 FQGNSA. V lost 2 bases, J lost 2 bases, and 12 bases lay in between. CDR3 DNA sequence: TGTGCCAGCAGCTTAAGTTTTGGCGGAAACTATGGCTACACCTTC. Protein sequence: CASSLSFGGNYGYTF.

This clonotype was observed a few times. V gene TRBV10-3 combines with J gene TRBJ2-3; D remains ambiguous. The CDR3 has 19 residues. In germline, CDR1 is ENHRY, CDR2 SYGVKD. V lost 0 bases to trimming and J lost 0 bases, with 19 bases between them. CDR3 sequence: CAISESSRSTVFSTDTQYF. CDR3 in DNA: TGTGCCATCAGTGAGTCCAGTCGCTCGACTGTATTTAGCACAGATACGCAGTATTTT.

This clonotype was recorded a few times. The chain recombines TRBV5-6 with TRBJ2-1; 15 nucleotides agree with TRBD2. Trimming removed 3 bases from V and 6 bases from J; junction bases left unmatched: 7. Per the germline V gene, CDR1 is SGHDT and CDR2 is YYEEEE. This CDR3 has 17 residues. The chain's CDR3 is CASSSGLAGGQGNEQFF. CDR3 in DNA: TGTGCCAGCAGCTCTGGACTAGCGGGGGGGCAAGGCAATGAGCAGTTCTTC.

This clonotype was detected a few times. The chain links TRBV3-1 to TRBJ2-3; D ambiguous. CDR3 length equals 14 residues. Trimming removed 6 bases from V and 3 bases from J, with 13 bases in between. CDR1 LGHDT and CDR2 YNNKEL come from the germline V gene (reference sequence). The CDR3 is CASSSSPFTDTQYF. The CDR3 nucleotides read TGTGCCAGCAGTTCCTCGCCGTTTACAGATACGCAGTATTTT.

The chain couples TRBV6-5 to TRBJ2-5; 7 bases are shared with TRBD1. V was pared by 0 bases and J by 4 bases, with 8 bases of the junction left unmatched. Germline values: CDR1 MNHEY, CDR2 SVGAGI. CDR3 size: 16 residues. CDR3 residues: CASSYSNRGLGETQYF. For the CDR3, the DNA is TGTGCCAGCAGTTACTCGAACAGGGGCTTAGGAGAGACCCAGTACTTC.

This chain uses TRBV28 with TRBJ1-5; D ambiguous. The ends were cut back, 1 base at V and 0 bases at J, with 7 bases in the middle. The CDR3 extends over 15 amino acids. Germline-derived CDR1 and CDR2 are MDHEN and SYDVKM. This CDR3 is CASSLLDYSNQPQHF. CDR3 sequence (DNA): TGTGCCAGCAGTTTATTGGATTATAGCAATCAGCCCCAGCATTTT.

This clonotype was detected only a few times. The V and J genes are TRBV5-4 and TRBJ2-1; 10 bases align to TRBD2. The V and J ends lost 0 bases and 5 bases, in that order; junction bases with no gene match: 5. This CDR3 contains 16 residues. Germline CDR1 and CDR2: SGHNT and YYREEE (reference sequence). The CDR3 protein is CASSLALAGRNNEQFF. The CDR3 DNA reads as TGTGCCAGCAGCTTGGCACTAGCGGGGCGCAACAATGAGCAGTTCTTC.

This clonotype was seen a few times. This chain joins TRBV5-1 and TRBJ1-4; weak D call: TRBD1 (6 bases). The V gene lost 2 bases and the J gene lost 2 bases, with 25 bases spanning the gap. This CDR3 region has 20 residues. The germline V gene has CDR1 SGHRS and CDR2 YFSETQ. As DNA, the CDR3 is TGCGCCAGCAGCTTCTCGGACCAAGGGGGGAGGATGACGACTAATGAAAAACTGTTTTTT. Translated: CASSFSDQGGRMTTNEKLFF.

This clonotype turned up a few times. The chain recombines TRBV15 with TRBJ1-3; a weak D match, TRBD1 (6 bases). Trimming pared 5 bases from V and 6 bases from J, leaving 11 bases between. The germline V gene has CDR1 LNHNV and CDR2 YYDKDF (reference sequence). This CDR3 comprises 13 residues. The CDR3 nucleotides are TGTGCCACCAGCTCAAGGGGGATAAACACCATATATTTT. It translates to CATSSRGINTIYF. Full variable domain (rest looked up from reference TRBV15 and TRBJ1-3): DAMVIQNPRYQVTQFGKPVTLSCSQTLNHNVMYWYQQKSSQAPKLLFHYYDKDFNNEADTPDNFQSRRPNTSFCFLDIRSPGLGDTAMYLCATSSRGINTIYFGEGSWLTVV.